Reported below is one TCR beta chain. The CDR3 spans 14 residues. Germline CDR1 LNHDA, CDR2 SQIVND (reference sequence). The V gene lost 1 base and the J gene lost 0 bases, with 3 bases spanning the gap. The source of the sample is a study of long-term antiretroviral therapy in people with HIV. Runs used v3.0 of the immunoSEQ assay and were done at survey level. Assay used: immunoSEQ multiplex PCR; TCRdb lists only in-frame clones, some missing. The repertoire holds roughly 40,000 clones, with approximately 87% as singletons. Sequences were derived from unsorted PBMCs, sampled 1.2 years after starting antiretroviral therapy. This TCR was recovered from a woman aged 45-65 years with HIV. The rearrangement joins TRBV19 to TRBJ2-2; no reliable D call. The CDR3 nucleotides read TGTGCCAGTAGTATAGGACCGAACACCGGGGAGCTGTTTTTT. It is translated as CASSIGPNTGELFF.